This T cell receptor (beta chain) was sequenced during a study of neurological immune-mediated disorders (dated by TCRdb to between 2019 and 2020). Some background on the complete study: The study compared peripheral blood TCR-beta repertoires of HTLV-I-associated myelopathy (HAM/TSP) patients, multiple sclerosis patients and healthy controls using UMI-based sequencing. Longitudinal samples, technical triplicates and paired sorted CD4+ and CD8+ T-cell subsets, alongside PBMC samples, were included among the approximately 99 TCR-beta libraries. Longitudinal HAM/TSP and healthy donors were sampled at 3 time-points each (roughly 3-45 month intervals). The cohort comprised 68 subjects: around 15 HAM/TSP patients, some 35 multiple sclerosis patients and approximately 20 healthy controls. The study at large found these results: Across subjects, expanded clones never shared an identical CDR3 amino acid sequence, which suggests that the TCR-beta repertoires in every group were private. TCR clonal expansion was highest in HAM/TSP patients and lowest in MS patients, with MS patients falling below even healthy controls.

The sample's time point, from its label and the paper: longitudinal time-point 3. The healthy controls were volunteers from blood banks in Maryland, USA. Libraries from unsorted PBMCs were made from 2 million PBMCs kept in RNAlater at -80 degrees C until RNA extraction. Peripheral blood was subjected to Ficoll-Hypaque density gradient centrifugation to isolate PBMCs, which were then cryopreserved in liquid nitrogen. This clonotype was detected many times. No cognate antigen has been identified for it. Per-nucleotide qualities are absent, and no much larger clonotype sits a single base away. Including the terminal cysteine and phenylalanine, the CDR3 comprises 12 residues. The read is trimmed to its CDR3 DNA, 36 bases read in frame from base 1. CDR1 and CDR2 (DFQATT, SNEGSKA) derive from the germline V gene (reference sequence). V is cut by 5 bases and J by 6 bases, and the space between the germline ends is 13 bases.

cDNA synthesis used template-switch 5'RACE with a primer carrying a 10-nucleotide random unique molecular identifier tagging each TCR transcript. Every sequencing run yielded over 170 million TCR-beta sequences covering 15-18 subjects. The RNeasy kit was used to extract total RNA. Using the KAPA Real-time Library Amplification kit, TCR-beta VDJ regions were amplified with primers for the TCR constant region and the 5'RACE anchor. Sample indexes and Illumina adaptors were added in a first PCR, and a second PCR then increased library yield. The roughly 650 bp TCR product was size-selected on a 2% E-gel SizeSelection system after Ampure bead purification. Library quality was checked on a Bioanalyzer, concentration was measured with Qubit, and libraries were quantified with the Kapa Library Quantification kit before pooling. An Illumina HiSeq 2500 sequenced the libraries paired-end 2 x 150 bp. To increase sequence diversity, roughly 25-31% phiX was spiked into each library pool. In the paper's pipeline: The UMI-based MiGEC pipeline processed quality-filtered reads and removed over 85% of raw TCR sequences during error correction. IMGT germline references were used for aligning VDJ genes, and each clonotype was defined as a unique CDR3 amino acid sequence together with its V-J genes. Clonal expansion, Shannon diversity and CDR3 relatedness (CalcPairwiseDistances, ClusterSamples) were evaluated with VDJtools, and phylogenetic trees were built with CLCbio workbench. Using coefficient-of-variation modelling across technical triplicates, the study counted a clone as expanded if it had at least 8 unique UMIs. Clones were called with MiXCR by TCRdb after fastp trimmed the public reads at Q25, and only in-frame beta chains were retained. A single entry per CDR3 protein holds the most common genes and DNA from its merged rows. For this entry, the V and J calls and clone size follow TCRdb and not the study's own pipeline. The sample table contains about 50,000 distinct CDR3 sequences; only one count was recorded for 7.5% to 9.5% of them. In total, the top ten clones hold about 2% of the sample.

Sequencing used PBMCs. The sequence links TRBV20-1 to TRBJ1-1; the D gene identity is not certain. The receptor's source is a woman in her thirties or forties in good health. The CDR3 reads CSAPYTMAEAFF. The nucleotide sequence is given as TGCAGTGCTCCCTATACGATGGCTGAAGCTTTCTTT.